One sample yielded the 30 T cell receptor beta chains listed below, sequenced in a study of blood T cell repertoires in COVID-19. TCRdb's copy holds only in-frame clones and misses some; the assay was immunoSEQ multiplex PCR. The sample contains more than 200,000 clones, roughly 80% of which appear only once. The sequenced material came from peripheral blood. These receptors were obtained from a woman aged 80 or over with acute or convalescent COVID-19.

The V and J genes are TRBV4-2 and TRBJ1-4; no reliable D call. V was cut by 0 bases and J by 7 bases, with 6 bases left in between. CDR3 length: 13 amino acids. Per germline, CDR1 LGHNA and CDR2 YNFKEQ. CDR3 bases: TGTGCCAGCAGCCAAGATAAATCTGAAAAACTGTTTTTT. Its protein product is CASSQDKSEKLFF.

The CDR3 region is CASSIDLRGTGPPPLHF. The DNA for the CDR3 is TGTGCCAGTAGTATAGATCTCCGGGGGACAGGTCCACCACCCCTCCACTTT. V and J are TRBV19 and TRBJ1-6, with TRBD1 identical over 8 bases. V gave up 0 bases and J gave up 11 bases; unmatched junction bases: 12. The CDR3 totals 17 residues. CDR1 and CDR2 (germline): LNHDA, SQIVND (reference sequence).

As regards this clone: This CDR3 is also generated by other DNA sequences in the sample. The chain combines TRBV19 with TRBJ2-2, with 10 bases fitting TRBD1. Germline CDR1 LNHDA, CDR2 SQIVND (reference sequence). The CDR3 length is 14 residues. V shed 3 bases, J shed 6 bases, and the junction held 1 base outside the gene matches. CDR3 loop: CASSIGTGAGELFF. In DNA, the CDR3 is TGTGCCAGTAGTATTGGGACAGGGGCCGGGGAGCTGTTTTTT.

V usage is TRBV5-8 and J usage is TRBJ1-3; D gene uncertain. The V end lost 9 bases, the J end lost 1 base, and 14 bases lay between the germline ends. This CDR3 spans 14 amino acids. Germline V lookup: CDR1 SGHTS, CDR2 YDEGEE. The CDR3 loop reads CATLDERSGNTIYF. The CDR3 DNA reads TGTGCCACCCTCGACGAGCGATCTGGAAACACCATATATTTT.

CDR3 loop: CASTLFDRGPGGYTF. The DNA for the CDR3 is TGTGCCAGTACCCTCTTCGACAGGGGCCCCGGGGGCTACACCTTC. This chain joins TRBV19 and TRBJ1-2, with 8 bases matching TRBD1. V lost 7 bases, J lost 8 bases, and 15 bases stayed unmatched. Germline V gene sequence: CDR1 LNHDA, CDR2 SQIVND (reference sequence). The CDR3 is made up of 15 amino acids.

V usage is TRBV19 and J usage is TRBJ2-2; D remains ambiguous. V was trimmed by 11 bases and J by 1 base, leaving 17 bases between them. Germline V gives CDR1 LNHDA, CDR2 SQIVND (reference sequence). This CDR3 is 15 amino acids long. The CDR3: CAAAAPDGNTGELFF. In DNA, the CDR3 is TGTGCCGCGGCGGCTCCAGACGGGAACACCGGGGAGCTGTTTTTT.

This clone appeared many times. This chain uses TRBV4-1 with TRBJ1-1; 8 bases match TRBD1. With 3 bases clipped from V and 11 bases from J, the junction kept 17 bases outside the gene matches. This CDR3 spans 16 amino acids. From germline, CDR1 is MGHRA and CDR2 YSYEKL. The CDR3, as DNA: TGCGCCAGCAGCCAGATCACCGGGACAGGTGGATTGTGGGCTTTCTTT. Translating gives CASSQITGTGGLWAFF.

This clone has only one observation. The chain uses TRBV19 and TRBJ2-1, with 12 bases identical to TRBD2. Germline assignment: CDR1 LNHDA and CDR2 SQIVND (reference sequence). The CDR3 is 16 amino acids. Trimming took 4 bases from V and 4 from J; bases not matched to a gene: 5. This chain's CDR3 is CASSSSLAGGYNEQFF. Written as DNA, the CDR3 is TGTGCCAGTAGTAGTTCCCTAGCGGGAGGGTACAATGAGCAGTTCTTC. Full variable domain (missing parts from reference TRBV19 and TRBJ2-1): DGGITQSPKYLFRKEGQNVTLSCEQNLNHDAMYWYRQDPGQGLRLIYYSQIVNDFQKGDIAEGYSVSREKKESFPLTVTSAQKNPTAFYLCASSSSLAGGYNEQFFGPGTRLTVL.

This clone was counted only a few times. V and J are TRBV7-2 and TRBJ1-3; D is ambiguous. The V gene's germline CDR1 is SGHTA and CDR2 FQGNSA. CDR3 size: 13 residues. Trimming took 5 bases from V and 3 from J, leaving 8 bases between them. Written as DNA, the CDR3 is TGTGCCAGCAGCGAGGTTCATGGAAACACCATATATTTT. Encoded protein: CASSEVHGNTIYF.

This chain joins TRBV14 and TRBJ2-5; 8 nucleotides match TRBD1. Germline CDR1 SGHDN, CDR2 FVKESK. The V segment lost 4 bases and the J segment 0 bases; nucleotides outside the gene matches: 10. The CDR3 spans 17 residues. This chain's CDR3 is CASSLPGTGGYQETQYF. The CDR3 DNA sequence: TGTGCCAGCAGCCTACCCGGGACAGGAGGGTACCAAGAGACCCAGTACTTC.

The V gene is TRBV9, the J gene TRBJ1-2, with D possibly matching TRBD1 (5 bases). CDR3 length: 15 residues. Germline V gives CDR1 SGDLS, CDR2 YYNGEE. Deletions cut 3 bases from V and 2 bases from J, with 14 bases between. The CDR3 nucleotides read TGTGCCAGCAGCGATACAGTGGGGCCAAACTATGGCTACACCTTC. Its translation: CASSDTVGPNYGYTF.

The V call is TRBV4-2, the J call TRBJ2-7, with 10 bases identical to TRBD2. Looked up from germline, CDR1 is LGHNA and CDR2 is YNFKEQ. This CDR3 spans 17 amino acids. The V and J ends lost 1 base and 2 bases, in that order; junction bases with no gene match: 8. DNA for the CDR3: TGTGCCAGCAGCCAAGGACCTAGCGGGGGCCAAACCTACGAGCAGTACTTC. Its translation is CASSQGPSGGQTYEQYF.

The chain joins TRBV6-5 to TRBJ2-3, with 7 bases matching TRBD1. This CDR3 is built from 14 residues. Trimming cost V 7 bases and J 0 bases; bases outside gene matches: 4. Germline CDR1 reads MNHEY; CDR2 reads SVGAGI. CDR3 protein: CASTLDRSTDTQYF. CDR3 sequence (DNA): TGTGCCAGCACCCTGGACAGGAGCACAGATACGCAGTATTTT.

There are a few counts of this clone. The V call is TRBV11-3, the J call TRBJ2-7; D gene uncertain. Germline V gene lookup returns CDR1 SGHNT and CDR2 YENEEA. CDR3 size: 11 residues. V lost 5 bases and J lost 4, with 6 bases in between. This chain's CDR3 is CASSATYEQYF. The CDR3 DNA reads TGTGCCAGCAGCGCGACTTACGAGCAGTACTTC.

The J gene is TRBJ2-7, the V gene TRBV9, with 11 nucleotides matching TRBD2. Germline CDR1 is SGDLS and CDR2 is YYNGEE. The V and J ends lost 7 bases and 5 bases, in that order; junction bases with no gene match: 11. The CDR3 runs 15 residues. CDR3 sequence reads: CASGTIAGGPNEQYF. The CDR3 DNA reads as TGTGCCAGCGGGACCATAGCGGGAGGGCCCAACGAGCAGTACTTC.

DNA for the CDR3: TGTGCCAGCAGTTGGACAGGGTCAGGTTTCATCGGGGAGCTGTTTTTT. It codes for CASSWTGSGFIGELFF. This chain links TRBV2 with TRBJ2-2; 8 nucleotides align to TRBD1. V shed 5 bases, J shed 7 bases, and the junction held 12 bases outside the gene matches. CDR1 SNHLY and CDR2 FYNNEI come from the germline V gene. This CDR3 has 16 residues.

V usage is TRBV19 and J usage is TRBJ2-1, with TRBD2 as a possible D gene (6 bases). Trimming left V 4 bases short and J 6 bases short, with 16 bases between. The CDR3 has 15 amino acids. Germline lookup yields CDR1 LNHDA and CDR2 SQIVND (reference sequence). The CDR3 DNA reads as TGTGCCAGTAGTACAACTAGCCTGCCCTCCAATGAGCAGTTCTTC. This translates into CASSTTSLPSNEQFF. Drawing the rest from reference TRBV19 and TRBJ2-1, the complete variable domain is DGGITQSPKYLFRKEGQNVTLSCEQNLNHDAMYWYRQDPGQGLRLIYYSQIVNDFQKGDIAEGYSVSREKKESFPLTVTSAQKNPTAFYLCASSTTSLPSNEQFFGPGTRLTVL.

The chain joins TRBV5-3 to TRBJ1-1, with 7 bases fitting TRBD1. TRBV5-3 is identified as an open reading frame with a role that is uncertain. The CDR3 consists of 17 residues. J lost 1 base, V lost 3 bases, and 12 bases had no gene match. The CDR3 reads CARSSTGVIWGNTEAFF. CDR3 DNA sequence: TGTGCCAGAAGCTCTACAGGGGTTATTTGGGGGAACACTGAAGCTTTCTTT.

This clone was counted only a few times. The gene calls are TRBV14 and TRBJ1-1; the match to TRBD1 covers 11 bases. The trim removed 1 base at V and 5 bases at J, leaving 12 bases unmatched. Germline CDR1 and CDR2: SGHDN and FVKESK. The CDR3 totals 18 residues. The CDR3 sequence: CASSQGPRTGGGLTEAFF. As DNA, the CDR3 is TGTGCCAGCAGCCAAGGCCCCCGGACAGGGGGCGGACTTACTGAAGCTTTCTTT. Using reference TRBV14 and TRBJ1-1 for the parts outside the CDR3, the full variable domain is EAGVTQFPSHSVIEKGQTVTLRCDPISGHDNLYWYRRVMGKEIKFLLHFVKESKQDESGMPNNRFLAERTGGTYSTLKVQPAELEDSGVYFCASSQGPRTGGGLTEAFFGQGTRLTVV.

V gene TRBV29-1 combines with J gene TRBJ2-3, with 11 bases lining up with TRBD2. The CDR3 extends over 15 amino acids. V lost 1 base and J lost 3; bases outside the gene matches: 3. The V gene's germline CDR1 is SQVTM and CDR2 ANQGSEA. The CDR3: CSVEVGTSGTDTQYF. CDR3 coding DNA: TGCAGCGTTGAAGTCGGGACTAGCGGTACAGATACGCAGTATTTT.

On this clone: At one end, the junction sequence differs from germline, possibly due to a read error. This chain joins TRBV19 and TRBJ2-3; TRBD1 matches 9 bases. Germline CDR1 reads LNHDA; CDR2 reads SQIVND (reference sequence). This CDR3 spans 14 amino acids. CDR3: CASSGTGSTDTQYF. The CDR3 bases are TGTGCCAGTAGTGGGACAGGGAGCACGGATACGCAGTATTTT.

This clone appeared once. J is TRBJ2-7 and V is TRBV9; D remains ambiguous. The CDR3 runs 13 residues. Germline values: CDR1 SGDLS, CDR2 YYNGEE. V lost 4 bases to trimming and J lost 6 bases, with 14 bases between them. CDR3: CASSPPALSEQYF. The CDR3 bases are TGTGCCAGCAGCCCTCCTGCGTTGTCCGAGCAGTACTTC.

The rearrangement links TRBV4-3 to TRBJ2-2; the D gene is possibly TRBD1 (7 bases). The CDR3 is made up of 16 amino acids. The V end was cut by 1 base, the J end by 4 bases, with 13 bases between. Germline V CDR1 and CDR2: LGHNA, YSLEER. The CDR3 reads CASSQVAGGSTGELFF. Written as DNA, the CDR3 is TGCGCCAGCAGCCAAGTGGCAGGGGGGAGCACCGGGGAGCTGTTTTTT.

The chain joins TRBV29-1 to TRBJ2-7; the match to TRBD2 covers 12 bases. V dropped 7 bases and J dropped 3; count of bases not matched to a gene: 10. Per germline, CDR1 SQVTM and CDR2 ANQGSEA. The CDR3 is 15 residues long. The chain's CDR3 is CSAVPGLAGSYEQYF. The CDR3 coding sequence is TGCAGCGCAGTACCCGGACTAGCGGGAAGCTACGAGCAGTACTTC.

This rearrangement joins TRBV5-1 to TRBJ2-1; 8 positions match TRBD2. With 2 bases clipped from V and 0 bases from J, the junction kept 7 bases outside the gene matches. CDR1 and CDR2 (germline): SGHRS, YFSETQ. The CDR3 has 17 residues. The CDR3 reads CASSLNSGAPSYNEQFF. The CDR3, as DNA: TGCGCCAGCAGCTTAAATAGCGGGGCCCCCTCCTACAATGAGCAGTTCTTC.

In DNA, the CDR3 is TGTGCCAGCTCACCACCCAGGGGTCCCAACACTGAAGCTTTCTTT. Its protein product is CASSPPRGPNTEAFF. The chain carries TRBV18 and TRBJ1-1; the D gene is possibly TRBD1 (6 bases). Germline values: CDR1 KGHSH, CDR2 LQKENI. The V end lost 0 bases, the J end lost 2 bases, and 10 bases lay between the germline ends. The CDR3 has 15 amino acids.

The rearrangement uses TRBV15 and TRBJ2-7, with D maybe TRBD1 (5 bases). The CDR3 spans 16 residues. V gave up 3 bases and J gave up 2 bases, with 17 bases separating them. Germline loops: CDR1 LNHNV, CDR2 YYDKDF (reference sequence). The CDR3 DNA reads as TGTGCCACCAGCAGGATCCTGGGGCAGGCCACCTACGAGCAGTACTTC. Translation gives CATSRILGQATYEQYF.

This rearrangement joins TRBV5-4 to TRBJ2-2, with a weak D call TRBD1 (6 bases). Germline V gene lookup returns CDR1 SGHNT and CDR2 YYREEE (reference sequence). Between the trimmed V and J ends, which lost 3 bases and 5 bases, there was a span of 17 bases. CDR3 length equals 16 residues. This CDR3 is CASSSGALGATGELFF. The CDR3, as DNA: TGTGCCAGCAGCTCTGGCGCCCTGGGGGCAACCGGGGAGCTGTTTTTT.

The CDR3 coding sequence is TGTGCCAGCATTCCCCGGGACAGGGCCTATGGCTACACCTTC. Protein product: CASIPRDRAYGYTF. V and J are TRBV6-5 and TRBJ1-2, with 9 bases fitting TRBD1. CDR1 and CDR2 (germline): MNHEY, SVGAGI. There are 14 residues in the CDR3. With V trimmed by 7 bases and J by 4 bases, 7 bases remained unmatched.

The CDR3 is CASSHGQGGDYTF. The DNA of the CDR3 is TGTGCCAGCAGCCATGGACAGGGCGGTGACTACACCTTC. The chain couples TRBV12-3 or TRBV12-4 to TRBJ1-2; 8 bases are shared with TRBD1. V was pared by 6 bases and J by 10 bases, with 10 bases of the junction left unmatched. This CDR3 has 13 residues.